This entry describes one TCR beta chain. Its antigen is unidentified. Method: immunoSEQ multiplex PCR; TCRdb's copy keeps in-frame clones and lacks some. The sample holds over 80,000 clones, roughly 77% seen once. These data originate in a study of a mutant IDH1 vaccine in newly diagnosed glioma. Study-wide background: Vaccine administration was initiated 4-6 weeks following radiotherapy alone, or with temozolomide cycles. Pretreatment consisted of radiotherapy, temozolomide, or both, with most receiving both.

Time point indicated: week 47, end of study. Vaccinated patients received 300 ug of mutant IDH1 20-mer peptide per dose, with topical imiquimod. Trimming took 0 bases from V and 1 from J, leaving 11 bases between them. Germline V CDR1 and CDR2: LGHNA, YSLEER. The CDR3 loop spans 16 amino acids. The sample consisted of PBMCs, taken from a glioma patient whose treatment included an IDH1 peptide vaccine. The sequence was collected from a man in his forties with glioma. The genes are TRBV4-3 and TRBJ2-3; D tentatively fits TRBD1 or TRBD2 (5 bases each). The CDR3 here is CASSQDLGVGTDTQYF. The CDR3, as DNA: TGCGCCAGCAGCCAAGATCTGGGGGTTGGCACAGATACGCAGTATTTT.